Each of the 13 T cell receptor beta chains below was sequenced from the same sample in a study of T cell responses to AZD1222 COVID-19 vaccine. Profiling relied on immunoSEQ multiplex PCR, and the TCRdb table lists in-frame clones only, not all of them. This sample has some 110,000 clones, with about 89% found just once. The sequenced sample was peripheral blood, obtained 28 days after the second AZD1222 dose. Receptors were obtained from an adult who received the AZD1222 COVID-19 vaccine.

V gene TRBV4-1 combines with J gene TRBJ2-3, with unresolved D. Trimming took 1 base from V and 4 from J, leaving 9 bases between them. The CDR3 spans 14 residues. Per germline, CDR1 MGHRA and CDR2 YSYEKL. The CDR3 nucleotides read TGCGCCAGCAGCCAAGGCCCGGGTCCAGATACGCAGTATTTT. This sequence encodes CASSQGPGPDTQYF.

This sequence joins TRBV30 and TRBJ1-6, with D hard to call. Germline-derived CDR1 and CDR2 are GTSNPN and SVGIG (reference sequence). This CDR3 is built from 12 residues. V was pared by 0 bases and J by 8 bases, with 5 bases between. Here the CDR3 DNA reads TGTGCCTGGAGTGTGTTGGATTCACCCCTCCACTTT. Its protein is CAWSVLDSPLHF.

The chain combines TRBV7-9 with TRBJ2-7; 8 bases agree with TRBD1. Germline V gene lookup returns CDR1 SEHNR and CDR2 FQNEAQ (reference sequence). The CDR3 has 14 amino acids. V shed 5 bases, J shed 4 bases, and the junction held 7 bases outside the gene matches. The CDR3 protein is CASSPRQGAYEQYF. CDR3 in DNA: TGTGCCAGCAGCCCCCGCCAGGGGGCTTACGAGCAGTACTTC.

J is TRBJ1-6 and V is TRBV2; D unresolved. CDR1 and CDR2 (germline): SNHLY, FYNNEI. CDR3 size: 12 residues. V was cut by 7 bases and J by 10 bases, with 11 bases left in between. CDR3 in amino acids: CASTLPGSPLHF. The DNA of the CDR3 is TGTGCCAGCACACTCCCGGGGTCACCCCTCCACTTT.

The V call is TRBV4-1, the J call TRBJ2-2; the match to TRBD2 covers 9 bases. The V gene end was trimmed by 0 bases and the J gene end by 7 bases; junction bases not matched to a gene: 3. This CDR3 comprises 15 residues. CDR1 and CDR2 from the germline V gene are MGHRA and YSYEKL. Here the CDR3 reads CASSQELAGFGELFF. The CDR3 nucleotides are TGCGCCAGCAGCCAAGAACTAGCGGGTTTCGGGGAGCTGTTTTTT.

The CDR3 loop reads CASSWGGSYEQYF. DNA for the CDR3: TGTGCCAGCAGTTGGGGGGGGAGCTACGAGCAGTACTTC. The chain has TRBV28 and TRBJ2-7, with 7 bases identical to TRBD2. After removal of 4 bases from V and 3 bases from J, the junction contained 3 bases not matched to a gene. Germline V gene data show CDR1 as MDHEN and CDR2 as SYDVKM. The CDR3 covers 13 residues.

The count of this clone is one. The gene calls are TRBV6-2 or TRBV6-3 and TRBJ1-2, with TRBD1 matching 7 bases. Trimming took 2 bases from V and 2 from J; bases not matched to a gene: 2. The CDR3 runs 14 residues. The germline CDR1 and CDR2 sequences are MNHEY and SVGEGT. The CDR3 protein is CASSYTGQNYGYTF. The DNA for the CDR3 is TGTGCCAGCAGTTACACGGGACAGAACTATGGCTACACCTTC.

In this sample, this clone turned up a few times. This chain uses TRBV7-8 with TRBJ2-7; 12 bases map to TRBD1. CDR1 and CDR2 (germline): SGHVS, FQNEAQ. The CDR3 runs 16 residues. After removal of 3 bases from V and 7 bases from J, the junction contained 10 bases not matched to a gene. This chain's CDR3 is CASSFLPGQGAGEQYF. The CDR3 DNA follows: TGTGCCAGCAGCTTCCTACCGGGACAGGGGGCAGGGGAGCAGTACTTC. The whole variable domain, filled in from reference TRBV7-8 and TRBJ2-7, reads GAGVSQSPRYKVAKRGQDVALRCDPISGHVSLFWYQQALGQGPEFLTYFQNEAQLDKSGLPSDRFFAERPEGSVSTLKIQRTQQEDSAVYLCASSFLPGQGAGEQYFGPGTRLTVT.

CDR3 DNA: TGTGCCAGCACATGGTCGAGTCAGCCCCAGCATTTT. Protein sequence: CASTWSSQPQHF. V and J are TRBV12-3 or TRBV12-4 and TRBJ1-5; D call uncertain. V dropped 7 bases and J dropped 6 bases, with 10 bases sitting between them. This CDR3 has 12 residues.

The J gene is TRBJ1-4, the V gene TRBV5-8, with 9 bases fitting TRBD1. CDR3 length: 17 amino acids. CDR1 and CDR2 (germline): SGHTS, YDEGEE. J lost 4 bases, V lost 0 bases, and 7 bases had no gene match. In DNA form, the CDR3 reads TGTGCCAGCAGCTTGGGGACAGGGGTAGCCATTAATGAAAAACTGTTTTTT. Translated, it gives CASSLGTGVAINEKLFF.

The chain links TRBV5-4 to TRBJ2-7; tentatively, D is TRBD2 (5 bases). Germline-derived CDR1 and CDR2 are SGHNT and YYREEE (reference sequence). Trimming removed 4 bases at V and 0 bases at J, with 8 bases between. CDR3 length: 13 residues. CDR3 in DNA: TGTGCCAGCAGCCCGGAGGACTCCTACGAGCAGTACTTC. Residues: CASSPEDSYEQYF.

This chain connects TRBV19 to TRBJ1-5; D call uncertain. The V gene's germline CDR1 is LNHDA and CDR2 SQIVND (reference sequence). V gave up 10 bases and J gave up 5 bases, with 12 bases separating them. The CDR3 length is 12 residues. The CDR3 reads CATLGPYQPQHF. As DNA, the CDR3 is TGTGCCACGTTAGGACCTTATCAGCCCCAGCATTTT.

This sequence joins TRBV29-1 and TRBJ2-2, with 7 bases aligning to TRBD1. Germline CDR1 and CDR2: SQVTM and ANQGSEA. V lost 7 bases, J lost 3 bases, and 5 bases stayed unmatched. The CDR3 has 13 residues. CDR3 amino acids: CSGLGQDTGELFF. Written as DNA, the CDR3 is TGCAGCGGTCTTGGACAGGACACCGGGGAGCTGTTTTTT.